This T cell receptor (beta chain) was recovered during a study of beta chain features in type 1 diabetes. Study-level background: Across the samples, approximately 110,000,000 sorted cells were examined in total.

In this sample, this clone turned up a few times. Sampling consisted of one heparinised blood draw per donor, averaging around 100 mL. Based on CD45RO/CCR7/CD25/CD127/CD95/CD27, CD4+ regulatory, stem cell-like memory, naive and central memory cells were sorted. Expressed TCRB transcripts were sequenced after all isolated RNA was converted to cDNA. TCRdb's copy holds only in-frame clones and misses some; the assay was immunoSEQ multiplex PCR. The sample contains nearly 250,000 clones, 55% to 70% of which appear only once. Sequenced material: naive CD4+ T cells from blood. This clonotype was sampled from a man aged 30 to 45 in good health.

The CDR3 nucleotides read TGTGCCTGGAGTGTACTGGGGGTCCATGAGCAGTTCTTC. The encoded protein is CAWSVLGVHEQFF. This chain links TRBV30 with TRBJ2-1; possibly TRBD1 or TRBD2 for D (5 bases each). Trimming stripped 0 bases from V and 8 bases from J, with 11 bases between. There are 13 residues in the CDR3. CDR1 and CDR2 (germline): GTSNPN, SVGIG (reference sequence).